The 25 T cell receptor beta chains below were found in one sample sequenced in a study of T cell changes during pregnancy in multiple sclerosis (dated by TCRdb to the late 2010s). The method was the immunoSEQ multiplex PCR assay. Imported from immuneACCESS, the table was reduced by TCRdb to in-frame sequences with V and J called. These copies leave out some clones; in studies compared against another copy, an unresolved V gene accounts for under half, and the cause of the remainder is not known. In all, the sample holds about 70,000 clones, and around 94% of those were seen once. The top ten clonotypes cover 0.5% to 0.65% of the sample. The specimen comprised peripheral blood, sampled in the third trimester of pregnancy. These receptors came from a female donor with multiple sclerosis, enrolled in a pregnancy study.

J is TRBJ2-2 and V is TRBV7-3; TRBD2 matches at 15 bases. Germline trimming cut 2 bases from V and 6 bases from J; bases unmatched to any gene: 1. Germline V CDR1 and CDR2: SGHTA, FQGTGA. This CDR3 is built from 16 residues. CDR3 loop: CASSLRTSGGAGELFF. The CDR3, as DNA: TGTGCCAGCAGCTTACGGACTAGCGGGGGGGCCGGGGAGCTGTTTTTT.

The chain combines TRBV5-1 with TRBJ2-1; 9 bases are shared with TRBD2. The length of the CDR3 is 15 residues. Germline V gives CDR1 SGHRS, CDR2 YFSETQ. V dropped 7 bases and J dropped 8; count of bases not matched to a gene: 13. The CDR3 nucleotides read TGCGCCAGCCGTCGATCCGGGACTAGCTTCTATGAGCAGTTCTTC. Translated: CASRRSGTSFYEQFF.

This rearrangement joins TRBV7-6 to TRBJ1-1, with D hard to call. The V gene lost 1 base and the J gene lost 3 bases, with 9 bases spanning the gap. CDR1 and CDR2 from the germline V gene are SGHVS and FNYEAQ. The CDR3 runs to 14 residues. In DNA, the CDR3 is TGTGCCAGCAGCTTAGAGAGCGGGGACACTGAAGCTTTCTTT. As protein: CASSLESGDTEAFF.

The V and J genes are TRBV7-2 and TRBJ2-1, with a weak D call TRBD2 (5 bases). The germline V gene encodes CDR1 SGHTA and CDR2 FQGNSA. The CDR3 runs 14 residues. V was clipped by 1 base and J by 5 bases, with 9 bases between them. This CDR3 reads CASSLGRVNNEQFF. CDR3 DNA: TGTGCCAGCAGCTTAGGGCGGGTCAACAATGAGCAGTTCTTC. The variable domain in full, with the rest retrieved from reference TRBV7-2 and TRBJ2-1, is GAGVSQSPSNKVTEKGKDVELRCDPISGHTALYWYRQSLGQGLEFLIYFQGNSAPDKSGLPSDRFSAERTGGSVSTLTIQRTQQEDSAVYLCASSLGRVNNEQFFGPGTRLTVL.

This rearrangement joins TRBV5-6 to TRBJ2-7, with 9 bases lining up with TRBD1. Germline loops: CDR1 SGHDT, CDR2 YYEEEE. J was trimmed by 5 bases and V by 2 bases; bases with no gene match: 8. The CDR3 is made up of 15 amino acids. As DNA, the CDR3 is TGTGCCAGCAGCTTTAGGCGGGACAGGGCTCACGAGCAGTACTTC. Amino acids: CASSFRRDRAHEQYF.

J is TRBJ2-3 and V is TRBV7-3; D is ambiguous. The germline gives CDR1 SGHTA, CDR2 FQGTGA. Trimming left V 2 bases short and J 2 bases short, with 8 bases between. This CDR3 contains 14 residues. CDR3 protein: CASSLRPYTDTQYF. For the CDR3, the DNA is TGTGCCAGCAGCTTACGCCCCTACACAGATACGCAGTATTTT.

The CDR3 is CASSWAGRNYGYTF. The CDR3 bases are TGTGCCAGCAGTTGGGCAGGGCGGAACTATGGCTACACCTTC. The gene calls are TRBV27 and TRBJ1-2; tentatively, D is TRBD1 (5 bases). Looked up from germline, CDR1 is MNHEY and CDR2 is SMNVEV (reference sequence). Trimming took 4 bases from V and 2 from J, leaving 11 bases between them. The CDR3 loop spans 14 amino acids.

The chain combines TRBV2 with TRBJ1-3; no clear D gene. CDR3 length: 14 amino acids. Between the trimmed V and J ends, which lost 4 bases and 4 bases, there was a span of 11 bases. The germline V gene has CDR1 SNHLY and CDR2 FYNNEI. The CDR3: CASSGIGGGNTIYF. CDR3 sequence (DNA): TGTGCCAGCAGTGGGATCGGAGGCGGAAACACCATATATTTT.

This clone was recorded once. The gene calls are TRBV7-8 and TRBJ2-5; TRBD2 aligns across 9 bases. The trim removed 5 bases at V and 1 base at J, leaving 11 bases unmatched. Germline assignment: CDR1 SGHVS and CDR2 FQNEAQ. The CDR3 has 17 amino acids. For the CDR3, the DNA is TGTGCCAGCAGCCACATAGCTAGCGGGGTTTCCCAAGAGACCCAGTACTTC. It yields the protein CASSHIASGVSQETQYF. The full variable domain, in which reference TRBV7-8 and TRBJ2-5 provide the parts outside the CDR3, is GAGVSQSPRYKVAKRGQDVALRCDPISGHVSLFWYQQALGQGPEFLTYFQNEAQLDKSGLPSDRFFAERPEGSVSTLKIQRTQQEDSAVYLCASSHIASGVSQETQYFGPGTRLLVL.

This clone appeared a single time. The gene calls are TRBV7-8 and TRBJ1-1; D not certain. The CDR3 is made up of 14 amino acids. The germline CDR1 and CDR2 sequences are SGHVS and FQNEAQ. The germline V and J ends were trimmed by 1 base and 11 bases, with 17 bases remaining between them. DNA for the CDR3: TGTGCCAGCAGCTTAGGAACGGGGTCGTTTGAGGCTTTCTTT. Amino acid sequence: CASSLGTGSFEAFF.

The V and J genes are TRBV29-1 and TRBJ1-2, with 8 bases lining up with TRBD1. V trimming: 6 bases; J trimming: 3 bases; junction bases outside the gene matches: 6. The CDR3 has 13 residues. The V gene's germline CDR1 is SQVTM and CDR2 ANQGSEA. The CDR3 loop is CSVRTGWDYGYTF. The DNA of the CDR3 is TGCAGCGTCCGGACAGGGTGGGACTATGGCTACACCTTC. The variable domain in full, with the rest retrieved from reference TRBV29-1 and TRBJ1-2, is SAVISQKPSRDICQRGTSLTIQCQVDSQVTMMFWYRQQPGQSLTLIATANQGSEATYESGFVIDKFPISRPNLTFSTLTVSNMSPEDSSIYLCSVRTGWDYGYTFGSGTRLTVV.

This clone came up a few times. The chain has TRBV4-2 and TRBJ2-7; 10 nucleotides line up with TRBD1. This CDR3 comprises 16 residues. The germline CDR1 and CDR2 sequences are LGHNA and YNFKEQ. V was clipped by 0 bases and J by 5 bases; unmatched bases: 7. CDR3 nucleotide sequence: TGTGCCAGCAGCCAAGATACGGGACAGGGGTTCGACGAGCAGTACTTC. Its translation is CASSQDTGQGFDEQYF.

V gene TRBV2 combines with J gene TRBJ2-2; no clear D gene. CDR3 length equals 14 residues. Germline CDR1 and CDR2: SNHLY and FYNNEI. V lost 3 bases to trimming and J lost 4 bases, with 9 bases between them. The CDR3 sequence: CASSDSGITGELFF. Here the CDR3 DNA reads TGTGCCAGCAGTGACTCAGGAATCACCGGGGAGCTGTTTTTT.

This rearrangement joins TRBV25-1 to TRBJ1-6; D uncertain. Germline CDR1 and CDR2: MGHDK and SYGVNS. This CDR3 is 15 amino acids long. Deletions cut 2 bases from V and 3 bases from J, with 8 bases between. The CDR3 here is CASSEQASYNSPLHF. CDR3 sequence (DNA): TGTGCCAGCAGTGAACAGGCCAGCTATAATTCACCCCTCCACTTT.

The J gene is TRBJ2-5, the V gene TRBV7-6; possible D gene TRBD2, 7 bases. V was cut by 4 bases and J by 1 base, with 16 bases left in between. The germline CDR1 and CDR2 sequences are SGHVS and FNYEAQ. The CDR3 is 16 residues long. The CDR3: CASSSNGGHAQETQYF. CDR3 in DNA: TGTGCCAGCAGCTCGAACGGGGGGCACGCCCAAGAGACCCAGTACTTC.

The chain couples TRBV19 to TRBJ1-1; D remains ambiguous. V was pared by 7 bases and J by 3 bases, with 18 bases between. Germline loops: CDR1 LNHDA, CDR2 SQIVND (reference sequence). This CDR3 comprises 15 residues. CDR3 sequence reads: CASTPYRPGDTEAFF. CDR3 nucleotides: TGTGCCAGTACTCCTTACCGCCCCGGGGACACTGAAGCTTTCTTT. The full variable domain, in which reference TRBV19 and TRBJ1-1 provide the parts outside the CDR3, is DGGITQSPKYLFRKEGQNVTLSCEQNLNHDAMYWYRQDPGQGLRLIYYSQIVNDFQKGDIAEGYSVSREKKESFPLTVTSAQKNPTAFYLCASTPYRPGDTEAFFGQGTRLTVV.

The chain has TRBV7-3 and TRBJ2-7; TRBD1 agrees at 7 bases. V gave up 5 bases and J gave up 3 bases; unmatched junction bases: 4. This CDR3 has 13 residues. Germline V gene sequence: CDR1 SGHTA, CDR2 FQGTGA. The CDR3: CASSPRQGYEQYF. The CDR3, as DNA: TGTGCCAGCAGCCCCCGACAGGGCTACGAGCAGTACTTC.

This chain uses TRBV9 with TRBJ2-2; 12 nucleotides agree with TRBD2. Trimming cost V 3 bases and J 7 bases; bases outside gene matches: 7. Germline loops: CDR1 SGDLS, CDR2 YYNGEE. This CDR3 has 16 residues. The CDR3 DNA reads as TGTGCCAGCAGCGGGCTACTAGCGGGGGGCAGCGGGGAGCTGTTTTTT. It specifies CASSGLLAGGSGELFF.

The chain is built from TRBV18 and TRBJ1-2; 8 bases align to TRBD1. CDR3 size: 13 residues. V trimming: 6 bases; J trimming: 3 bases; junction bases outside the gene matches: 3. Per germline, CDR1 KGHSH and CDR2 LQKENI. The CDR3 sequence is CASSTTGDYGYTF. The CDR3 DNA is TGTGCCAGCTCGACGACAGGGGACTATGGCTACACCTTC.

This CDR3 is CASSKPQWTGNYGYTF. CDR3 coding DNA: TGTGCCAGCAGCAAACCACAGTGGACAGGGAACTATGGCTACACCTTC. The V and J genes are TRBV7-9 and TRBJ1-2; TRBD1 agrees at 8 bases. V lost 5 bases to trimming and J lost 2 bases; unmatched junction nucleotides: 10. The CDR3 has 16 residues. Germline V gene sequence: CDR1 SEHNR, CDR2 FQNEAQ (reference sequence).

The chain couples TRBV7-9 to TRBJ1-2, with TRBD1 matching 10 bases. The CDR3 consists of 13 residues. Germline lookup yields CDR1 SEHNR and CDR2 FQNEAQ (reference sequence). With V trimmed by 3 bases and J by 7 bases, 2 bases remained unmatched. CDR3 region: CASSFDRGLGYTF. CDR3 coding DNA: TGTGCCAGCAGCTTCGACAGGGGGCTTGGCTACACCTTC.

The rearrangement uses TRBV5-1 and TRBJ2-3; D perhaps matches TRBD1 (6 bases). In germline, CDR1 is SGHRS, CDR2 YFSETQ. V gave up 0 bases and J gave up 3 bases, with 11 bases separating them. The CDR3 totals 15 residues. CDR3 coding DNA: TGCGCCAGCAGCTTGGACAGGGCGAGGACAGATACGCAGTATTTT. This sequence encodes CASSLDRARTDTQYF.

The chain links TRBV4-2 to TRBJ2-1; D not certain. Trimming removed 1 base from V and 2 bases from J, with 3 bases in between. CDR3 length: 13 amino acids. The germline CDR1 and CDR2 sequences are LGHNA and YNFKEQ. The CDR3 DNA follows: TGTGCCAGCAGCCAAGGGCCCTACAATGAGCAGTTCTTC. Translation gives CASSQGPYNEQFF.

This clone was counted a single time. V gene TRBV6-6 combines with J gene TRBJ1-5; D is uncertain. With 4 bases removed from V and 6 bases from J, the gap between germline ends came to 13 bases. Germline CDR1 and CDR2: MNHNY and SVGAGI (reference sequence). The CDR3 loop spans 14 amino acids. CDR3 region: CASSFLNSRQPQHF. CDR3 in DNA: TGTGCCAGCAGTTTCCTCAACTCGCGTCAGCCCCAGCATTTT.

The CDR3 nucleotides are TGTGCCAGTAGAGACGGGACTTCCTCCTACAATGAGCAGTTCTTC. Translated: CASRDGTSSYNEQFF. J is TRBJ2-1 and V is TRBV19; D possibly corresponds to TRBD2 (6 bases). Trimming left V 6 bases short and J 0 bases short, with 12 bases between. The CDR3 extends over 15 amino acids. Germline V gives CDR1 LNHDA, CDR2 SQIVND (reference sequence).